This is a list of T cell receptor beta chains from one sample in a study of molecular identifiers for immune sequencing clone quantification. TCRdb independently ran MiXCR on the PCR reads; one entry per CDR3 protein. Of 490,000 or so distinct CDR3 sequences listed, around 25% are singletons. Sequences were obtained from naive CD8+ T cells from blood, with Jurkat cell RNA spiked in. Receptors originate from a human donor in good health. Some libraries in this study had Jurkat cell RNA spiked in. The CDR3 runs from the conserved cysteine through the conserved F or W. The D gene is left open where the match is weak. Clone size is given for some rows only: seen once, a few or many times, or a class if the clone is expanded.

CDR3 protein: CASSQSLRGGNLTDTQYF; D gene: NA; V gene: TRBV7-6; clone size: NA; CDR3 length: 18
CDR3 protein: CSARDSSGGPVGADTQYF; D gene: TRBD2; V gene: TRBV20-1; clone size: NA; CDR3 length: 18
CDR3 protein: CASSDGQGYQPQHF; D gene: NA; V gene: TRBV25-1; clone size: many; CDR3 length: 14
CDR3 protein: CASSQDRQGGTEAFF; D gene: TRBD1; V gene: TRBV4-1; clone size: many; CDR3 length: 15
CDR3 protein: CASSKYGGEILPQHF; D gene: NA; V gene: TRBV18; clone size: NA; CDR3 length: 15
CDR3 protein: CASSLVRRGVPYNEQFF; D gene: NA; V gene: TRBV7-3; clone size: few; CDR3 length: 17
CDR3 protein: CASSLDVYNEQFF; D gene: NA; V gene: TRBV7-2; clone size: many; CDR3 length: 13
CDR3 protein: CASHNLDRGYEQYF; D gene: TRBD1; V gene: TRBV6-2/TRBV6-3; clone size: many; CDR3 length: 14
CDR3 protein: CATEDNYGDEQYF; D gene: NA; V gene: TRBV24-1; clone size: NA; CDR3 length: 13
CDR3 protein: CASSPSLGPGTFTDTQYF; D gene: NA; V gene: TRBV5-8; clone size: few; CDR3 length: 18
CDR3 protein: CASLPSPAESFGDEQFF; D gene: NA; V gene: TRBV6-1; clone size: many; CDR3 length: 17
CDR3 protein: CASRFSGGAQETQYF; D gene: TRBD2; V gene: TRBV5-4; clone size: few; CDR3 length: 15
CDR3 protein: CSVISLTSGTYNEQFF; D gene: TRBD2; V gene: TRBV29-1; clone size: many; CDR3 length: 16
CDR3 protein: CASSFSRDRVQETQYF; D gene: TRBD1; V gene: TRBV12-3/TRBV12-4; clone size: few; CDR3 length: 16
CDR3 protein: CASSQTGLAAKTQYF; D gene: TRBD2; V gene: TRBV4-1; clone size: NA; CDR3 length: 15
CDR3 protein: CASSPDAGGPETQYF; D gene: TRBD2; V gene: TRBV2; clone size: many; CDR3 length: 15
CDR3 protein: CAWSASPLGTDTQYF; D gene: NA; V gene: TRBV30; clone size: NA; CDR3 length: 15
CDR3 protein: CASSYRLSGGPSYEQYF; D gene: TRBD2; V gene: TRBV6-6; clone size: NA; CDR3 length: 17
CDR3 protein: CASSRRGGSNQPQHF; D gene: NA; V gene: TRBV27; clone size: few; CDR3 length: 15
CDR3 protein: CASSTGAGTFF; D gene: NA; V gene: TRBV12-3/TRBV12-4; clone size: NA; CDR3 length: 11
CDR3 protein: CASSSNSGSVLLYYEQYF; D gene: TRBD2; V gene: TRBV18; clone size: NA; CDR3 length: 18
CDR3 protein: CASSPVAGRETQYF; D gene: NA; V gene: TRBV4-1; clone size: many; CDR3 length: 14
CDR3 protein: CSVPLGGRGAFF; D gene: NA; V gene: TRBV29-1; clone size: many; CDR3 length: 12
CDR3 protein: CSVAAGSGQPQHF; D gene: NA; V gene: TRBV29-1; clone size: many; CDR3 length: 13
CDR3 protein: CACSLQRADEQFF; D gene: NA; V gene: TRBV5-1; clone size: once; CDR3 length: 13
CDR3 protein: CASSYSSVNARSNQPQHF; D gene: NA; V gene: TRBV6-2/TRBV6-3; clone size: few; CDR3 length: 18
CDR3 protein: CASSYGRGEQYF; D gene: NA; V gene: TRBV5-6; clone size: few; CDR3 length: 12
CDR3 protein: CASSLAVSYTGAFF; D gene: NA; V gene: TRBV5-5; clone size: NA; CDR3 length: 14
CDR3 protein: CASSLGQHNSPLHF; D gene: NA; V gene: TRBV12-3/TRBV12-4; clone size: many; CDR3 length: 14
CDR3 protein: CSAIPTSRNEQFF; D gene: TRBD2; V gene: TRBV20-1; clone size: NA; CDR3 length: 13
CDR3 protein: CASSQYRANTEAFF; D gene: NA; V gene: TRBV4-3; clone size: NA; CDR3 length: 14
CDR3 protein: CAWSVGGVKTQYF; D gene: TRBD2; V gene: TRBV30; clone size: NA; CDR3 length: 13
CDR3 protein: CSARTWATATSYEQYF; D gene: NA; V gene: TRBV20-1; clone size: few; CDR3 length: 16
CDR3 protein: CAIASGTSTDTQYF; D gene: TRBD2; V gene: TRBV10-3; clone size: NA; CDR3 length: 14
CDR3 protein: CASSFGAGRSYEQYF; D gene: NA; V gene: TRBV12-3/TRBV12-4; clone size: NA; CDR3 length: 15
CDR3 protein: CASSSRTGANSPLHF; D gene: TRBD1; V gene: TRBV7-9; clone size: NA; CDR3 length: 15
CDR3 protein: CASTLEDRGIHGCTF; D gene: TRBD1; V gene: TRBV28; clone size: NA; CDR3 length: 15
CDR3 protein: CASRSGAPTYNEQFF; D gene: TRBD2; V gene: TRBV27; clone size: NA; CDR3 length: 15
CDR3 protein: CASSISVHRSNQPQHF; D gene: NA; V gene: TRBV19; clone size: few; CDR3 length: 16
CDR3 protein: CASSSPFPGQSPNQPQHF; D gene: TRBD1; V gene: TRBV7-3; clone size: many; CDR3 length: 18
CDR3 protein: CASSVAPRSQEGADTQYF; D gene: NA; V gene: TRBV9; clone size: many; CDR3 length: 18
CDR3 protein: CASSLGDIYEQYF; D gene: NA; V gene: TRBV5-6; clone size: NA; CDR3 length: 13
CDR3 protein: CASSRSQRTDTQYF; D gene: NA; V gene: TRBV28; clone size: many; CDR3 length: 14
CDR3 protein: CAWSVPALVDEQYF; D gene: NA; V gene: TRBV30; clone size: few; CDR3 length: 14
CDR3 protein: CSAEISGTRGDTEAFF; D gene: NA; V gene: TRBV20-1; clone size: NA; CDR3 length: 16
CDR3 protein: CASCQDPGSYNEQFF; D gene: NA; V gene: TRBV14; clone size: once; CDR3 length: 15
CDR3 protein: CASSPRDRVFYEQYF; D gene: TRBD1; V gene: TRBV6-2/TRBV6-3; clone size: NA; CDR3 length: 15
CDR3 protein: CASTIAGPFSGANVLTF; D gene: TRBD2; V gene: TRBV6-5; clone size: many; CDR3 length: 17
CDR3 protein: CASSPPRGTGQDRANVLTF; D gene: NA; V gene: TRBV12-3/TRBV12-4; clone size: many; CDR3 length: 19
CDR3 protein: CASSPLAGVGEQFF; D gene: TRBD2; V gene: TRBV7-9; clone size: NA; CDR3 length: 14
CDR3 protein: CASSAEGTGELFF; D gene: NA; V gene: TRBV11-3; clone size: NA; CDR3 length: 13
CDR3 protein: CASSEWDGHYEQYF; D gene: NA; V gene: TRBV10-2; clone size: NA; CDR3 length: 14
CDR3 protein: CASSLVQGNTDTQYF; D gene: NA; V gene: TRBV27; clone size: few; CDR3 length: 15
CDR3 protein: CASSLRGDKNIQYF; D gene: NA; V gene: TRBV27; clone size: NA; CDR3 length: 14
CDR3 protein: CASSERSRLAGGGTDTQYF; D gene: TRBD2; V gene: TRBV9; clone size: many; CDR3 length: 19
CDR3 protein: CASSGGTTQETQYF; D gene: TRBD2; V gene: TRBV12-3/TRBV12-4; clone size: few; CDR3 length: 14
CDR3 protein: CASSAFGGPTYEQYF; D gene: NA; V gene: TRBV6-1; clone size: NA; CDR3 length: 15
CDR3 protein: CASSPPVNTEAFF; D gene: NA; V gene: TRBV18; clone size: NA; CDR3 length: 13
CDR3 protein: CASSGDDVGAYTEAFF; D gene: NA; V gene: TRBV9; clone size: few; CDR3 length: 16
CDR3 protein: CASSRGTGETYEQYF; D gene: TRBD1; V gene: TRBV11-2; clone size: few; CDR3 length: 15